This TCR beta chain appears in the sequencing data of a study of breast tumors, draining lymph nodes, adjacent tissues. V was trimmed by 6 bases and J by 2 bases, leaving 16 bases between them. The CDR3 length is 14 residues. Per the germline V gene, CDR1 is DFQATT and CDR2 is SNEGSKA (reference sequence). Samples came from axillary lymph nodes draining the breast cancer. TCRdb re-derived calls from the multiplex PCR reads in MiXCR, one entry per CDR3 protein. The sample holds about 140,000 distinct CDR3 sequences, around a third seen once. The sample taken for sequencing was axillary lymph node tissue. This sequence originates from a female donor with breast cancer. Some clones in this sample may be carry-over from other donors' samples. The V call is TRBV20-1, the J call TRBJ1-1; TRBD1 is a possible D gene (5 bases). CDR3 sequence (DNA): TGCAGTGCCGGGACTGCCTATCTTAACACTGAAGCTTTCTTT. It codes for CSAGTAYLNTEAFF.